This passage covers 26 T cell receptor beta chains from one sample sequenced in a study of CD8 T cells in ankylosing spondylitis. TCRdb ran MiXCR on the 5' RACE reads and lists one entry per CDR3 protein. Of about 160,000 distinct CDR3 sequences listed, about 16% are singletons. Sequenced material: blood, either unsorted or a sorted T cell fraction (not recorded which). The receptor set was obtained from a male donor with ankylosing spondylitis or in good health (not recorded which).

The V gene is TRBV12-3 or TRBV12-4, the J gene TRBJ2-1, with 13 bases aligning to TRBD2. The V segment lost 6 bases and the J segment 9 bases; nucleotides outside the gene matches: 11. This CDR3 contains 16 residues. This chain's CDR3 is CASSLSTSGRTAEQFF. The CDR3 DNA is TGTGCCAGCAGCCTTTCGACTAGCGGGAGGACGGCTGAGCAGTTCTTC.

In DNA form, the CDR3 reads TGTGCCAGCAGCTCGACAGGGTGGAACACTGAAGCTTTCTTT. Translating gives CASSSTGWNTEAFF. The chain is built from TRBV7-9 and TRBJ1-1; TRBD1 matches at 7 bases. The V gene's germline CDR1 is SEHNR and CDR2 FQNEAQ (reference sequence). The CDR3 spans 14 residues. The junction had 3 bases not matched to a gene; V was cut back by 4 bases and J by 1 base.

This clonotype came up a few times. V and J are TRBV7-8 and TRBJ2-5; D unresolved. Trimming pared 1 base from V and 1 base from J, leaving 10 bases between. The CDR3 sequence is 15 residues long. Germline CDR1 and CDR2: SGHVS and FQNEAQ. The CDR3: CASSLGSAAQETQYF. The CDR3 region has the DNA TGTGCCAGCAGCTTAGGGAGCGCAGCCCAAGAGACCCAGTACTTC. The variable domain in full, with the rest retrieved from reference TRBV7-8 and TRBJ2-5, is GAGVSQSPRYKVAKRGQDVALRCDPISGHVSLFWYQQALGQGPEFLTYFQNEAQLDKSGLPSDRFFAERPEGSVSTLKIQRTQQEDSAVYLCASSLGSAAQETQYFGPGTRLLVL.

At least ten counts were recorded for this clonotype. The V call is TRBV5-6, the J call TRBJ1-5; the D gene is possibly TRBD1 (5 bases). V was shortened by 4 bases and J by 4 bases, with 18 bases between the two germline ends. Germline CDR1 is SGHDT and CDR2 is YYEEEE. The CDR3 is made up of 16 amino acids. The CDR3 DNA reads as TGTGCCAGCAGCCTGGGGCCGCTTCCGGGAAATCAGCCCCAGCATTTT. Protein product: CASSLGPLPGNQPQHF.

This clonotype was recorded once. At one boundary the junction diverges from the germline segment, which might be a read error. J is TRBJ2-7 and V is TRBV7-1, with D perhaps TRBD1 or TRBD2 (5 bases each). TRBV7-1 is an ORF, with its function uncertain. The CDR3 totals 13 residues. In nucleotides, the CDR3 is TGTGCCATCAGCTCCCGGGACCTCCTTTGGCAGTACTTC. Translation: CAISSRDLLWQYF.

The CDR3 loop reads CASSTAGTSGTVEQFF. The CDR3 coding sequence is TGTGCCAGCAGTACGGCCGGGACTAGCGGCACTGTTGAGCAGTTCTTC. The rearrangement joins TRBV28 to TRBJ2-1, with 11 bases lining up with TRBD2. V lost 5 bases, J lost 9 bases, and 12 bases stayed unmatched. From germline, CDR1 is MDHEN and CDR2 SYDVKM. This CDR3 region has 16 residues. The full variable domain, rest sourced from reference TRBV28 and TRBJ2-1, is DVKVTQSSRYLVKRTGEKVFLECVQDMDHENMFWYRQDPGLGLRLIYFSYDVKMKEKGDIPEGYSVSREKKERFSLILESASTNQTSMYLCASSTAGTSGTVEQFFGPGTRLTVL.

Only a few counts were recorded for this clonotype. The chain recombines TRBV29-1 with TRBJ2-2; the D gene is possibly TRBD2 (6 bases). V lost 2 bases and J lost 4, with 17 bases in between. The CDR3 totals 16 residues. Germline-derived CDR1 and CDR2 are SQVTM and ANQGSEA. CDR3 region: CSVEPSQGGSTGELFF. CDR3 nucleotides: TGCAGCGTTGAACCCTCGCAGGGAGGTAGCACCGGGGAGCTGTTTTTT.

J is TRBJ2-2 and V is TRBV7-6, with 8 bases fitting TRBD1. This CDR3 has 14 amino acids. J gave up 4 bases and V 7 bases, and 5 bases lay outside the gene matches. Germline CDR1 reads SGHVS; CDR2 reads FNYEAQ. This chain's CDR3 is CASTMGQATGELFF. The CDR3 nucleotides read TGTGCCAGCACCATGGGACAGGCCACCGGGGAGCTGTTTTTT.

Comments on this clonotype: A single base separates this from a much larger clone, so it may be a read error. The rearrangement uses TRBV10-3 and TRBJ2-1; either TRBD1 or TRBD2 may fit D (5 bases each). Germline CDR1 reads ENHRY; CDR2 reads SYGVKD. The length of the CDR3 is 13 residues. Trimming cost V 6 bases and J 9 bases, with 15 bases left between them. CDR3 DNA sequence: TGTGCCATCAGCGGGGCAGAGGTCAGTGAGCAGTTCTTC. Protein product: CAISGAEVSEQFF.

The chain links TRBV28 to TRBJ2-2, with D perhaps given as TRBD1 or TRBD2 (5 bases each). The V gene's germline CDR1 is MDHEN and CDR2 SYDVKM. This CDR3 is 14 amino acids long. V dropped 7 bases and J dropped 6 bases, with 15 bases sitting between them. CDR3 in amino acids: CASTTQQGAGELFF. CDR3 sequence (DNA): TGTGCCAGCACCACCCAGCAGGGAGCCGGGGAGCTGTTTTTT.

The V and J genes are TRBV20-1 and TRBJ2-1, with D unresolved. The CDR3 sequence is 15 residues long. V was shortened by 0 bases and J by 6 bases, with 15 bases between the two germline ends. Per the germline V gene, CDR1 is DFQATT and CDR2 is SNEGSKA (reference sequence). CDR3 nucleotide sequence: TGCAGTGCTAGAGATTTGTCCTACGCGTTCAATGAGCAGTTCTTC. It is translated as CSARDLSYAFNEQFF.

Many counts were recorded for this clonotype. This rearrangement joins TRBV5-1 to TRBJ1-1; weak D call: TRBD1 (5 bases). From germline, CDR1 is SGHRS and CDR2 YFSETQ. There are 12 residues in the CDR3. The V end was cut by 4 bases, the J end by 7 bases, with 11 bases between. The CDR3 loop reads CASSAPGGEAFF. DNA for the CDR3: TGCGCCAGCAGCGCCCCGGGGGGTGAAGCTTTCTTT.

In this sample, this clonotype turned up many times. The chain employs TRBV7-7 and TRBJ2-6; D remains unclear. The CDR3 is 17 residues long. The V end lost 5 bases, the J end lost 0 bases, and 14 bases lay between the germline ends. CDR1 is SSHAT, CDR2 FNYEAQ, per germline (reference sequence). CDR3 residues: CASSPQALFSGANVLTF. In DNA form, the CDR3 reads TGTGCCAGCAGCCCCCAGGCACTTTTCTCTGGGGCCAACGTCCTGACTTTC. The complete variable domain, with remaining parts taken from reference TRBV7-7 and TRBJ2-6, reads GAGVSQSPRYKVTKRGQDVTLRCDPISSHATLYWYQQALGQGPEFLTYFNYEAQPDKSGLPSDRFSAERPEGSISTLTIQRTEQRDSAMYRCASSPQALFSGANVLTFGAGSRLTVL.

This clonotype was seen ten or more times. V gene TRBV20-1 combines with J gene TRBJ2-3; 9 nucleotides align to TRBD1. This CDR3 is 15 amino acids long. The ends lost 3 bases at V and 3 bases at J; junction bases unmatched: 7. Germline V CDR1 and CDR2: DFQATT, SNEGSKA (reference sequence). CDR3 sequence: CSASRRDRDTDTQYF. CDR3 in DNA: TGCAGTGCTAGTCGCAGGGACAGGGATACAGATACGCAGTATTTT.

This clonotype was recorded many times. V is TRBV10-3 and J is TRBJ1-1; D is perhaps TRBD1 (5 bases). Germline loops: CDR1 ENHRY, CDR2 SYGVKD. This CDR3 contains 13 residues. The V gene lost 0 bases and the J gene lost 5 bases, with 7 bases spanning the gap. Written as DNA, the CDR3 is TGTGCCATCAGTGAGTCGAAGGGGACTGAAGCTTTCTTT. Protein: CAISESKGTEAFF.

This clonotype came up many times. This chain links TRBV27 with TRBJ2-3; perhaps TRBD1 as D (6 bases). The germline V gene has CDR1 MNHEY and CDR2 SMNVEV (reference sequence). This CDR3 spans 16 amino acids. Between the trimmed V and J ends, which lost 6 bases and 7 bases, there was a span of 23 bases. CDR3: CASSRSRDTSVHTQYF. The CDR3, as DNA: TGTGCCAGCAGCCGATCCCGGGACACGAGCGTTCATACGCAGTATTTT.

This clonotype was detected only a few times. The chain recombines TRBV4-2 with TRBJ2-3; 13 bases fit TRBD2. Trimming took 0 bases from V and 4 from J; bases not matched to a gene: 7. The CDR3 length is 18 residues. Germline lookup yields CDR1 LGHNA and CDR2 YNFKEQ. CDR3 sequence: CASSQDYGLAGEADTQYF. Written as DNA, the CDR3 is TGTGCCAGCAGCCAAGATTACGGACTAGCGGGAGAGGCAGATACGCAGTATTTT.

This clonotype was seen ten or more times. The V call is TRBV12-3 or TRBV12-4, the J call TRBJ2-1; TRBD1 is a possible D gene (6 bases). This CDR3 has 15 residues. Trimming took 4 bases from V and 2 from J, leaving 12 bases between them. The CDR3: CASSSGATPYNEQFF. The CDR3 nucleotides are TGTGCCAGCAGTTCAGGGGCGACCCCCTACAATGAGCAGTTCTTC.

With respect to this clonotype: At one of its ends the junction is not consistent with the germline gene, which may arise from a read error. The rearrangement uses TRBV5-6 and TRBJ1-1; D not resolved. Germline CDR1 and CDR2: SGHDT and YYEEEE. The CDR3 runs to 13 residues. CDR3 loop: CASCWVGNTEVFF. CDR3 bases: TGTGCCAGCTGTTGGGTCGGCAACACTGAAGTTTTCTTT.

This clonotype was seen many times. The chain has TRBV5-1 and TRBJ2-4, with D unclear. V shed 0 bases and J shed 1 base, with 5 bases lying between them. Per the germline V gene, CDR1 is SGHRS and CDR2 is YFSETQ. This CDR3 has 14 residues. This chain's CDR3 is CASSLDSAKNIQYF. The CDR3 DNA reads TGCGCCAGCAGCTTGGACAGCGCCAAAAACATTCAGTACTTC.

V and J are TRBV19 and TRBJ1-1; no reliable D call. The germline V gene encodes CDR1 LNHDA and CDR2 SQIVND (reference sequence). The CDR3 length is 11 residues. Between the trimmed V and J ends, which lost 8 bases and 8 bases, there was a span of 12 bases. CDR3 in amino acids: CASATALEAFF. The CDR3 DNA follows: TGTGCCAGTGCCACAGCTTTGGAAGCTTTCTTT.

This clonotype was counted at least ten times. This chain connects TRBV20-1 to TRBJ2-1; 14 bases are a match to TRBD2. Trimming cost V 3 bases and J 0 bases; bases outside gene matches: 7. From germline, CDR1 is DFQATT and CDR2 SNEGSKA (reference sequence). This CDR3 contains 18 residues. CDR3 region: CSASETSGRVSSYNEQFF. CDR3 DNA sequence: TGCAGTGCTAGTGAGACTAGCGGGAGGGTTAGCTCCTACAATGAGCAGTTCTTC.

V usage is TRBV13 and J usage is TRBJ2-1, with 9 bases matching TRBD2. The CDR3 sequence is 17 residues long. Looked up from germline, CDR1 is PRHDT and CDR2 is FYEKMQ (reference sequence). The trim removed 5 bases at V and 8 bases at J, leaving 16 bases unmatched. The CDR3 DNA reads TGTGCCAGCAGCCCCCCCCTTGGTAGCGGGAGTCTCTATGAGCAGTTCTTC. This gives the protein CASSPPLGSGSLYEQFF.

This chain joins TRBV28 and TRBJ2-1; maybe TRBD1 (6 bases). Germline loops: CDR1 MDHEN, CDR2 SYDVKM. The V end lost 5 bases, the J end lost 0 bases, and 17 bases lay between the germline ends. CDR3 length: 17 residues. The CDR3 coding sequence is TGTGCCAGCAGTAACTCGGGACACAAAAGCTCCTACAATGAGCAGTTCTTC. It yields the protein CASSNSGHKSSYNEQFF.

Many counts were recorded for this clonotype. In DNA, the CDR3 is TGTGCCAGCAGCTACCTCCTGGGACAGCGTCCGCGCTATGGCTACACCTTC. Translating it yields CASSYLLGQRPRYGYTF. The chain is built from TRBV6-5 and TRBJ1-2; 7 nucleotides match TRBD1. With V trimmed by 6 bases and J by 4 bases, 17 bases remained unmatched. Per the germline V gene, CDR1 is MNHEY and CDR2 is SVGAGI. The CDR3 is 17 amino acids.

This chain joins TRBV2 and TRBJ2-1, with TRBD1 as a possible D gene (5 bases). The CDR3 runs 16 residues. Trimming pared 3 bases from V and 4 bases from J, leaving 16 bases between. Germline CDR1 is SNHLY and CDR2 is FYNNEI. The CDR3 loop reads CASSDPGLGVYNEQFF. CDR3 nucleotide sequence: TGTGCCAGCAGTGACCCAGGGCTTGGGGTATACAATGAGCAGTTCTTC.